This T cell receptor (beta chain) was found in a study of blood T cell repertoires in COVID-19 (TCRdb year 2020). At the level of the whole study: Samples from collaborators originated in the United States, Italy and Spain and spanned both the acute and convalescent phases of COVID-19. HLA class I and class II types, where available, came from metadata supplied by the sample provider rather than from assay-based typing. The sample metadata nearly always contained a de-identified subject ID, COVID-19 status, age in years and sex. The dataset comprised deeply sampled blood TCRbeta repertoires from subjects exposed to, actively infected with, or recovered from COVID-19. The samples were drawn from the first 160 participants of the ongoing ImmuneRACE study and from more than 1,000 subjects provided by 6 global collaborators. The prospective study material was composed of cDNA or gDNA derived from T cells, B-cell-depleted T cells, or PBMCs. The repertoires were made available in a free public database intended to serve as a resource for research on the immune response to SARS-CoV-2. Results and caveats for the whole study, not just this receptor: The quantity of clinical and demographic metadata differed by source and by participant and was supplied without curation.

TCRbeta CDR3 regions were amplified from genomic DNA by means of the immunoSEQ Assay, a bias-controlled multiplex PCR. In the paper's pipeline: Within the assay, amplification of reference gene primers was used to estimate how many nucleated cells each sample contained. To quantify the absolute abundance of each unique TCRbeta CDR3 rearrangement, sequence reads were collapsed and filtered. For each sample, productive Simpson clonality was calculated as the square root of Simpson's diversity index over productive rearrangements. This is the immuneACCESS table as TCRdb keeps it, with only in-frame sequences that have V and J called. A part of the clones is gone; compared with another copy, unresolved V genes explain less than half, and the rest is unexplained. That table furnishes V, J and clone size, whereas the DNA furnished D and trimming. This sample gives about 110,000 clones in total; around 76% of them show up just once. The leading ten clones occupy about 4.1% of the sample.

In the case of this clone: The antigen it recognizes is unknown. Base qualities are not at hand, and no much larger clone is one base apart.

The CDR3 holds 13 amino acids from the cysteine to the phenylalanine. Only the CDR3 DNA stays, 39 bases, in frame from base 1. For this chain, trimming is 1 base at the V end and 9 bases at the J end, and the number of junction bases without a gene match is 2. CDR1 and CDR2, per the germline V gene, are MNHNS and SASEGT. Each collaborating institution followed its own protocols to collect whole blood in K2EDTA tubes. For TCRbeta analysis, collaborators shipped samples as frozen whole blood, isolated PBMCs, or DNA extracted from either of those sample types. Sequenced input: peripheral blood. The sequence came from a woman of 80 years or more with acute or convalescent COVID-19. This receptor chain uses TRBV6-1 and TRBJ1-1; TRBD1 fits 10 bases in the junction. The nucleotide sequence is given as TGTGCCAGCAGTGAAGTTGACAGGGGGCAAGCTTTCTTT. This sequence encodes CASSEVDRGQAFF.